The 27 T cell receptor beta chains presented below share a single source sample, sequenced in a study of patients with pleural tuberculosis. One entry per CDR3 protein results from TCRdb running MiXCR on the reads. Of tens of thousands of distinct CDR3 sequences listed, less than 9.5% were seen once; the top ten hold roughly 16%. The receptor set was obtained from a human donor with pleural tuberculosis.

In this sample, this clonotype turned up many times. One end of the junction varies from germline; a read error may be responsible. The rearrangement uses TRBV7-3 and TRBJ1-1; D is perhaps TRBD1 (6 bases). Looked up from germline, CDR1 is SGHTA and CDR2 is FQGTGA. The CDR3 extends over 15 amino acids. The CDR3 bases are TGTGCCAGCAGTTTAAGGGACACCTCGAACACTGAAGCTTTCTTT. Protein product: CASSLRDTSNTEAFF.

Many counts were recorded for this clonotype. The chain employs TRBV20-1 and TRBJ2-3, with a possible D match to TRBD1 (6 bases). Germline V lookup: CDR1 DFQATT, CDR2 SNEGSKA (reference sequence). The CDR3 covers 15 residues. Trimming pared 0 bases from V and 2 bases from J, leaving 12 bases between. The CDR3 sequence is CSARDPGAVTDTQYF. CDR3 bases: TGCAGTGCTAGAGATCCAGGGGCAGTCACAGATACGCAGTATTTT.

This clonotype came up many times. The rearrangement links TRBV4-1 to TRBJ2-1; D unresolved. Trimming removed 0 bases from V and 6 bases from J, with 12 bases in between. CDR3 length: 15 residues. Looked up from germline, CDR1 is MGHRA and CDR2 is YSYEKL. Written as DNA, the CDR3 is TGCGCCAGCAGCCAAGATCTGAAGACTGGCAATGAGCAGTTCTTC. Translation: CASSQDLKTGNEQFF.

This clonotype has just a few counts. CDR3 amino acids: CASSLGRFGSIYF. In DNA, the CDR3 is TGTGCCAGCAGCCTTGGACGCTTTGGCTCCATATATTTT. The rearrangement uses TRBV14 and TRBJ1-3; D gene uncertain. V lost 4 bases, J lost 11 bases, and 15 bases lay in between. Germline V gene sequence: CDR1 SGHDN, CDR2 FVKESK. This CDR3 region has 13 residues.

Ten or more counts support this clonotype. This chain connects TRBV6-1 to TRBJ2-1; D is ambiguous. Germline loops: CDR1 MNHNS, CDR2 SASEGT. The CDR3 has 14 residues. V lost 5 bases, J lost 3 bases, and 11 bases lay in between. This CDR3 reads CASSQTGLYNEQFF. The CDR3 DNA is TGTGCCAGCAGTCAGACTGGGCTCTACAATGAGCAGTTCTTC.

V is TRBV12-3 or TRBV12-4 and J is TRBJ2-7; unclear D gene. CDR3 length: 14 amino acids. The ends were cut back, 6 bases at V and 2 bases at J, with 14 bases in the middle. The CDR3 loop reads CASSLNLTPYEQYF. Here the CDR3 DNA reads TGTGCCAGCAGCCTAAATTTGACCCCCTACGAGCAGTACTTC.

This clonotype was detected many times. The gene calls are TRBV4-1 and TRBJ2-5, with D tentatively TRBD2 (5 bases). There are 15 residues in the CDR3. Trimming left V 2 bases short and J 5 bases short, with 15 bases between. Germline V gene data show CDR1 as MGHRA and CDR2 as YSYEKL. The CDR3 nucleotides read TGCGCCAGCAGCCAATTGCATACCGGGGAGGAGACCCAGTACTTC. Its translation is CASSQLHTGEETQYF.

This clonotype was observed at least ten times. The V gene is TRBV4-2, the J gene TRBJ1-6; 7 bases align to TRBD1. Trimming at V came to 3 bases and at J to 6 bases, leaving 2 bases not matched to a gene. CDR3 length equals 14 residues. Germline CDR1 is LGHNA and CDR2 is YNFKEQ. CDR3 residues: CASSQGQINSPLHF. The CDR3 nucleotides read TGTGCCAGCAGCCAGGGACAGATTAATTCACCCCTCCACTTT.

There are many counts of this clonotype. The V call is TRBV5-6, the J call TRBJ1-3; D is ambiguous. The V and J ends lost 4 bases and 1 base respectively, with 9 bases between them. Germline assignment: CDR1 SGHDT and CDR2 YYEEEE. The length of the CDR3 is 14 residues. CDR3 amino acids: CASSLSGSGNTIYF. DNA of the CDR3: TGTGCCAGCAGCCTGAGTGGTTCTGGAAACACCATATATTTT.

There are many counts of this clonotype. This chain uses TRBV20-1 with TRBJ2-1; a possible D gene is TRBD2 (5 bases). This CDR3 has 12 amino acids. CDR1 and CDR2 (germline): DFQATT, SNEGSKA (reference sequence). V lost 5 bases and J lost 6, with 11 bases in between. CDR3 sequence (DNA): TGCAGTGCTCTGTGGGAGAGCAATGAGCAGTTCTTC. It specifies CSALWESNEQFF.

This clonotype was recorded many times. The chain couples TRBV6-2 or TRBV6-3 to TRBJ2-3; TRBD2 might be the D (6 bases). V was pared by 10 bases and J by 1 base, with 12 bases between. The CDR3 is 13 residues long. The germline gives CDR1 MNHEY, CDR2 SVGEGT. The CDR3 coding sequence is TGTGCCACTAGGACTACTCGCACAGATACGCAGTATTTT. Residues: CATRTTRTDTQYF.

As concerns this clonotype: A read error may explain this, as a much larger clone is one base away. The chain is built from TRBV20-1 and TRBJ2-3, with D hard to call. This CDR3 comprises 16 residues. Germline values: CDR1 DFQATT, CDR2 SNEGSKA (reference sequence). The CDR3 loop reads CSARVGGRSHTDTHYF. DNA of the CDR3: TGCAGTGCTAGGGTTGGCGGCAGATCTCACACAGATACGCATTATTTT.

Worth noting for this clonotype: One end of the junction fails to match germline, which may point to a read error. V usage is TRBV18 and J usage is TRBJ1-2; D gene unclear. Per the germline V gene, CDR1 is KGHSH and CDR2 is LQKENI. This CDR3 is 14 amino acids long. This chain's CDR3 is CASSVGQVRFGYTF. The CDR3 bases are TGTGCCAGCTCCGTAGGCCAGGTCCGTTTTGGCTATACCTTT. Based on the CDR3 plus reference TRBV18 and TRBJ1-2, the full variable domain is NAGVMQNPRHLVRRRGQEARLRCSPMKGHSHVYWYRQLPEEGLKFMVYLQKENIIDESGMPKERFSAEFPKEGPSILRIQQVVRGDSAAYFCASSVGQVRFGYTFGSGTRLTVV.

This clonotype was seen repeatedly, ten times or more. J is TRBJ1-2 and V is TRBV12-3 or TRBV12-4; D uncertain. Trimming took off 5 bases at V and 5 bases at J, with 9 bases between the two ends. This CDR3 contains 12 residues. The CDR3 bases are TGTGCCAGCAGTAGAACAGAGTATGGCTACACCTTC. Its translation is CASSRTEYGYTF.

This clonotype was detected only a few times. The J gene is TRBJ2-5, the V gene TRBV14; 8 nucleotides align to TRBD2. The V segment lost 0 bases and the J segment 2 bases; nucleotides outside the gene matches: 11. CDR1 SGHDN and CDR2 FVKESK come from the germline V gene. The CDR3 totals 18 residues. The DNA of the CDR3 is TGTGCCAGCAGCCAAGATCATGGGGCAGCGGGAGAACAAGAGACCCAGTACTTC. Encoded protein: CASSQDHGAAGEQETQYF.

This clonotype was seen at least ten times. The chain couples TRBV7-1 to TRBJ2-1; 8 bases map to TRBD1. TRBV7-1 falls under the ORF class, with uncertain function. V lost 3 bases to trimming and J lost 6 bases; unmatched junction nucleotides: 7. CDR3 size: 15 residues. In DNA, the CDR3 is TGTGCCAGCAGCTCGGACAGGGTGGGTAGCAATGAGCAGTTCTTC. Translation: CASSSDRVGSNEQFF.

Concerning this clonotype itself: Because it lacks the conserved phenylalanine or tryptophan at the end, this CDR3 is likely a read error. The V gene is TRBV10-3, the J gene TRBJ2-7; D is undetermined. The CDR3 runs to 13 residues. Trimming pared 2 bases from V and 2 bases from J, leaving 7 bases between. Per germline, CDR1 ENHRY and CDR2 SYGVKD. The CDR3 DNA reads TGTGCCATCAGTGAGAGCCAGGCCTACGAGCAGTACATC. Translated: CAISESQAYEQYI.

This clonotype was counted many times. The chain employs TRBV12-3 or TRBV12-4 and TRBJ2-1; 12 positions match TRBD2. After removal of 2 bases from V and 8 bases from J, the junction contained 7 bases not matched to a gene. The CDR3 sequence is 16 residues long. The CDR3 reads CASSLPLAGGVDEQFF. The DNA of the CDR3 is TGTGCCAGCAGTTTACCACTAGCGGGAGGTGTGGATGAGCAGTTCTTC.

In this sample, this clonotype turned up many times. V and J are TRBV28 and TRBJ1-5, with 8 bases that match TRBD1. The V gene's germline CDR1 is MDHEN and CDR2 SYDVKM. With 4 bases clipped from V and 1 base from J, the junction kept 6 bases outside the gene matches. The CDR3 contains 16 residues. The CDR3 DNA follows: TGTGCCAGCAGTTCCGGACAGGGCATCAGCAATCAGCCCCAGCATTTT. Translation: CASSSGQGISNQPQHF.

As regards this clonotype: Being one base from a much bigger clone, this may be a read error. The J gene is TRBJ2-1, the V gene TRBV6-1; D gene unclear. Germline V gene lookup returns CDR1 MNHNS and CDR2 SASEGT. The V end was cut by 5 bases, the J end by 6 bases, with 14 bases between. This CDR3 is 14 amino acids long. This CDR3 is CASSRRYMINEQFF. DNA of the CDR3: TGTGCCAGCAGTCGGAGATACATGATCAATGAGCAGTTCTTC.

This clonotype has ten or more counts. The chain joins TRBV19 to TRBJ2-2; D is unresolved. Germline values: CDR1 LNHDA, CDR2 SQIVND (reference sequence). V lost 4 bases to trimming and J lost 7 bases, with 4 bases between them. This CDR3 comprises 11 residues. The DNA of the CDR3 is TGTGCCAGTAGTAATGGCGGGGAGCTGTTTTTT. Translating it yields CASSNGGELFF.

This clonotype was seen at least ten times. V and J are TRBV11-2 and TRBJ1-5; D unclear. The CDR3 consists of 15 residues. V lost 5 bases to trimming and J lost 4 bases, with 15 bases between them. Germline CDR1 is SGHAT and CDR2 is FQNNGV. CDR3 nucleotides: TGTGCCAGCAGCAAAGGGTTGCTTGGGAATCAGCCCCAGCATTTT. This encodes CASSKGLLGNQPQHF.

This clonotype was observed many times. This chain links TRBV6-1 with TRBJ2-1; the D is unclear. Germline V gene sequence: CDR1 MNHNS, CDR2 SASEGT. The V gene lost 7 bases and the J gene lost 6 bases, with 16 bases spanning the gap. The CDR3 length is 14 residues. As DNA, the CDR3 is TGTGCCAGCACCTCCTATCATCGGCCCAATGAGCAGTTCTTC. This encodes CASTSYHRPNEQFF.

In this sample, this clonotype turned up many times. CDR3 residues: CASSEYGGPNTEAFF. For the CDR3, the DNA is TGTGCCAGCAGTGAATATGGCGGGCCGAACACTGAAGCTTTCTTT. V and J are TRBV2 and TRBJ1-1; D gene uncertain. The CDR3 contains 15 residues. V lost 2 bases and J 1 base, leaving 11 bases between the germline ends. Looked up from germline, CDR1 is SNHLY and CDR2 is FYNNEI.

The gene calls are TRBV6-1 and TRBJ1-1; perhaps TRBD1 as D (5 bases). This CDR3 is 14 amino acids long. The V and J ends lost 9 bases and 0 bases respectively, with 14 bases between them. CDR1 MNHNS and CDR2 SASEGT come from the germline V gene. CDR3 sequence: CASNRQRMNTEAFF. CDR3 DNA: TGTGCCAGTAATCGACAGAGGATGAACACTGAAGCTTTCTTT.

This chain joins TRBV2 and TRBJ2-5; D remains unclear. The germline V gene encodes CDR1 SNHLY and CDR2 FYNNEI. The CDR3 spans 13 residues. V was pared by 8 bases and J by 5 bases, with 15 bases between. The DNA of the CDR3 is TGTGCCAGCGGCATTTCAAGTTGGGAGACCCAGTACTTC. Encoded protein: CASGISSWETQYF. Full variable domain (outside the CDR3, taken from reference TRBV2 and TRBJ2-5): EPEVTQTPSHQVTQMGQEVILRCVPISNHLYFYWYRQILGQKVEFLVSFYNNEISEKSEIFDDQFSVERPDGSNFTLKIRSTKLEDSAMYFCASGISSWETQYFGPGTRLLVL.

This clonotype was observed many times. V gene TRBV11-2 combines with J gene TRBJ2-3; a possible D gene is TRBD2 (5 bases). Germline V gene data show CDR1 as SGHAT and CDR2 as FQNNGV. The CDR3 consists of 15 residues. Trimming stripped 0 bases from V and 0 bases from J, with 7 bases between. CDR3 nucleotides: TGTGCCAGCAGCTTAGAACGGACTAGCACAGATACGCAGTATTTT. Translating gives CASSLERTSTDTQYF.